One sample yielded the 20 T cell receptor beta chains listed below, sequenced in a study of blood T cell repertoires in COVID-19. Sequenced by immunoSEQ multiplex PCR; TCRdb stores in-frame clones only, minus some. The sample contains approximately 180,000 clones, approximately 85% of which appear only once. Sequenced material: PBMCs or T cells enriched from blood (not recorded which). The source is a middle-aged man who had recovered from COVID-19.

The chain combines TRBV11-2 with TRBJ2-7, with TRBD2 as a possible D gene (6 bases). V lost 1 base and J lost 5, with 9 bases in between. This CDR3 contains 13 residues. Germline V CDR1 and CDR2: SGHAT, FQNNGV. CDR3 sequence: CASSLVGGNEQYF. DNA of the CDR3: TGTGCCAGCAGCTTAGTTGGAGGGAACGAGCAGTACTTC. Filled out from reference TRBV11-2 and TRBJ2-7, the complete variable domain reads EAGVAQSPRYKIIEKRQSVAFWCNPISGHATLYWYQQILGQGPKLLIQFQNNGVVDDSQLPKDRFSAERLKGVDSTLKIQPAKLEDSAVYLCASSLVGGNEQYFGPGTRLTVT.

This clone was observed a few times. V usage is TRBV30 and J usage is TRBJ2-7, with 9 bases matching TRBD1. V was pared by 2 bases and J by 9 bases, with 5 bases of the junction left unmatched. This CDR3 is 12 amino acids long. The germline V gene has CDR1 GTSNPN and CDR2 SVGIG (reference sequence). CDR3 region: CAWSHRGRWQYF. As DNA, the CDR3 is TGTGCCTGGAGTCACAGGGGGCGGTGGCAGTACTTC.

This sequence joins TRBV2 and TRBJ1-3; D gene uncertain. This CDR3 comprises 13 residues. The germline gives CDR1 SNHLY, CDR2 FYNNEI. Trimming removed 6 bases from V and 8 bases from J, with 14 bases in between. The CDR3 loop reads CASRREGTYTIYF. CDR3 bases: TGTGCCAGCAGGAGGGAGGGCACATACACCATATATTTT.

The V and J genes are TRBV12-3 or TRBV12-4 and TRBJ1-5; D gene unclear. The CDR3 totals 13 residues. The V end lost 2 bases, the J end lost 4 bases, and 6 bases lay between the germline ends. The CDR3 sequence: CASSLRVNQPQHF. The CDR3 DNA sequence: TGTGCCAGCAGTTTACGGGTTAATCAGCCCCAGCATTTT.

This clone was counted only a few times. V is TRBV7-2 and J is TRBJ1-1; D not resolved. The CDR3 loop spans 14 amino acids. The V and J ends lost 1 base and 5 bases respectively, with 11 bases between them. The germline V gene encodes CDR1 SGHTA and CDR2 FQGNSA. The CDR3 spells CASSLGAGWTEAFF. CDR3 coding DNA: TGTGCCAGCAGCTTAGGGGCGGGGTGGACTGAAGCTTTCTTT.

V usage is TRBV11-3 and J usage is TRBJ1-6; 9 bases fit TRBD1. Germline trimming cut 5 bases from V and 1 base from J; bases unmatched to any gene: 12. Per germline, CDR1 SGHNT and CDR2 YENEEA. This CDR3 spans 19 amino acids. DNA of the CDR3: TGTGCCAGCAGCCCGGGACAGGGTGACCTACGGTCCTATAATTCACCCCTCCACTTT. This sequence encodes CASSPGQGDLRSYNSPLHF.

This clone was detected only once. The rearrangement joins TRBV28 to TRBJ2-5; TRBD1 agrees at 7 bases. Germline CDR1 MDHEN, CDR2 SYDVKM. Germline trimming cut 7 bases from V and 2 bases from J; bases unmatched to any gene: 4. CDR3 size: 13 residues. CDR3 loop: CASTPGQQETQYF. CDR3 coding DNA: TGTGCCAGCACCCCGGGACAGCAAGAGACCCAGTACTTC.

CDR3 protein: CAWFMGGSGNTIYF. In DNA, the CDR3 is TGTGCCTGGTTTATGGGGGGCTCTGGAAACACCATATATTTT. V usage is TRBV30 and J usage is TRBJ1-3; D may be TRBD1 (5 bases). With 5 bases removed from V and 0 bases from J, the gap between germline ends came to 11 bases. There are 14 residues in the CDR3. In germline, CDR1 is GTSNPN, CDR2 SVGIG (reference sequence).

V and J are TRBV6-1 and TRBJ2-3; 10 bases agree with TRBD2. V lost 3 bases, J lost 5 bases, and 8 bases stayed unmatched. CDR1 is MNHNS, CDR2 SASEGT, per germline. The CDR3 sequence is 16 residues long. CDR3 nucleotide sequence: TGTGCCAGCAGTGATCGTCCAGCGGGGGGGAGAGATACGCAGTATTTT. Its translation: CASSDRPAGGRDTQYF.

The J gene is TRBJ1-1, the V gene TRBV19, with D perhaps TRBD1 (6 bases). V dropped 5 bases and J dropped 5 bases, with 15 bases sitting between them. Germline values: CDR1 LNHDA, CDR2 SQIVND (reference sequence). The CDR3 spans 14 residues. DNA of the CDR3: TGTGCCAGTAGTGGATCCAGGGGAGGGACTGAAGCTTTCTTT. This gives the protein CASSGSRGGTEAFF.

The rearrangement joins TRBV27 to TRBJ1-1; D ambiguous. This CDR3 has 16 residues. Looked up from germline, CDR1 is MNHEY and CDR2 is SMNVEV (reference sequence). V lost 3 bases and J 0 bases, leaving 14 bases between the germline ends. In nucleotides, the CDR3 is TGTGCCAGCAGTTTTCAAGAGGGAGGACTGAACACTGAAGCTTTCTTT. It is translated as CASSFQEGGLNTEAFF.

V is TRBV14 and J is TRBJ2-7, with 10 bases aligning to TRBD1. V shed 4 bases, J shed 0 bases, and the junction held 3 bases outside the gene matches. CDR1 is SGHDN and CDR2 is FVKESK in the germline V gene. This CDR3 comprises 15 residues. The CDR3 nucleotides read TGTGCCAGCAGCCCTTGGGACAGGGGCTCCTACGAGCAGTACTTC. The encoded protein is CASSPWDRGSYEQYF.

The chain employs TRBV7-9 and TRBJ2-1, with a tentative D call TRBD1 (6 bases). Trimming removed 5 bases from V and 1 base from J, with 18 bases in between. Per the germline V gene, CDR1 is SEHNR and CDR2 is FQNEAQ (reference sequence). CDR3 length: 17 residues. CDR3 DNA sequence: TGTGCCAGCAGCGTGATACAGGGTACGAGGTCCTACAATGAGCAGTTCTTC. Its translation is CASSVIQGTRSYNEQFF.

V usage is TRBV19 and J usage is TRBJ1-1, with D possibly TRBD1 on 5 matching bases. CDR3 length: 14 residues. The V end was cut by 3 bases, the J end by 6 bases, with 14 bases between. Germline CDR1 reads LNHDA; CDR2 reads SQIVND (reference sequence). Here the CDR3 reads CASSIGAAYAEAFF. In nucleotides, the CDR3 is TGTGCCAGTAGTATTGGGGCAGCGTACGCTGAAGCTTTCTTT.

This rearrangement joins TRBV15 to TRBJ1-4; 9 bases line up with TRBD1. CDR1 LNHNV and CDR2 YYDKDF come from the germline V gene (reference sequence). CDR3 length: 15 residues. Germline trimming cut 0 bases from V and 8 bases from J; bases unmatched to any gene: 4. The CDR3 bases are TGTGCCACCAGCAGAGACGACAGGGGGTTCGAAAAACTGTTTTTT. Encoded protein: CATSRDDRGFEKLFF. Using reference TRBV15 and TRBJ1-4 for the parts outside the CDR3, the full variable domain is DAMVIQNPRYQVTQFGKPVTLSCSQTLNHNVMYWYQQKSSQAPKLLFHYYDKDFNNEADTPDNFQSRRPNTSFCFLDIRSPGLGDTAMYLCATSRDDRGFEKLFFGSGTQLSVL.

The chain links TRBV5-1 to TRBJ1-1; 7 positions match TRBD1. Germline V CDR1 and CDR2: SGHRS, YFSETQ. V was clipped by 4 bases and J by 4 bases; unmatched bases: 7. CDR3 length equals 14 residues. The CDR3 region has the DNA TGCGCCAGCAGCCTCTCAGGGGGAGTCACTGAAGCTTTCTTT. Encoded protein: CASSLSGGVTEAFF.

This chain uses TRBV9 with TRBJ2-1; 9 bases agree with TRBD1. Germline assignment: CDR1 SGDLS and CDR2 YYNGEE. Trimming cost V 3 bases and J 5 bases; bases outside gene matches: 3. This CDR3 has 14 residues. Here the CDR3 DNA reads TGTGCCAGCAGCGGACGACAGGGGGACAATGAGCAGTTCTTC. Translation gives CASSGRQGDNEQFF.

The rearrangement links TRBV29-1 to TRBJ2-1; D perhaps matches TRBD2 (6 bases). The V gene's germline CDR1 is SQVTM and CDR2 ANQGSEA. The V and J ends lost 3 bases and 9 bases respectively, with 12 bases between them. The CDR3 is made up of 12 amino acids. The CDR3 nucleotides read TGCAGCGTTGATCTCGGGGGAGGTGAGCAGTTCTTC. It translates to CSVDLGGGEQFF.

J is TRBJ2-3 and V is TRBV2; 8 positions agree with TRBD2. Per the germline V gene, CDR1 is SNHLY and CDR2 is FYNNEI. The CDR3 covers 13 residues. With 8 bases clipped from V and 4 bases from J, the junction kept 5 bases outside the gene matches. The CDR3 sequence: CASSGGLADTQYF. CDR3 nucleotide sequence: TGTGCCAGCTCGGGGGGGCTAGCAGATACGCAGTATTTT.

The gene calls are TRBV20-1 and TRBJ1-5; 7 nucleotides line up with TRBD1. Per the germline V gene, CDR1 is DFQATT and CDR2 is SNEGSKA (reference sequence). V trimming: 3 bases; J trimming: 3 bases; junction bases outside the gene matches: 5. The CDR3 length is 14 residues. As DNA, the CDR3 is TGCAGTGCTAGTTACAGGGGCCTCAATCAGCCCCAGCATTTT. Translated, it gives CSASYRGLNQPQHF.